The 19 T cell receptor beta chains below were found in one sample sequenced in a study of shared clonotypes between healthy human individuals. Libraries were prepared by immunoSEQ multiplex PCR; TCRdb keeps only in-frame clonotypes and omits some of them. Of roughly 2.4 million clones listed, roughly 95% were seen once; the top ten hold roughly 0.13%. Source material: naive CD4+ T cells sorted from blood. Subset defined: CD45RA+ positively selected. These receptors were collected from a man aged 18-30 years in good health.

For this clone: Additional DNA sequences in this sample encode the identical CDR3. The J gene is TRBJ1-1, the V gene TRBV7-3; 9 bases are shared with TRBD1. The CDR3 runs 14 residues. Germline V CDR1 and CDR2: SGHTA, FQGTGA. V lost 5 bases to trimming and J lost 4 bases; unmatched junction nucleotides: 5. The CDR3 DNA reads TGTGCCAGCAGCCCGACGACAGGGGGCACTGAAGCTTTCTTT. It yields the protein CASSPTTGGTEAFF.

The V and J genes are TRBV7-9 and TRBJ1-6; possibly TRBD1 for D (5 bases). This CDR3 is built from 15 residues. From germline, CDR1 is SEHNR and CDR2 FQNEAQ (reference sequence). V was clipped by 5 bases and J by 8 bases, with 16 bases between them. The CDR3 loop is CASSGTGLGDSPLHF. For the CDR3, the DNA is TGTGCCAGCAGCGGTACCGGGTTAGGGGATTCACCCCTCCACTTT.

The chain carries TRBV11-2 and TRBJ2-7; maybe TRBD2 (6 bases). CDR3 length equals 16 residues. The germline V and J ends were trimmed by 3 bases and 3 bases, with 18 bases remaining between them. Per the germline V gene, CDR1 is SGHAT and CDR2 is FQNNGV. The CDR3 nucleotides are TGTGCCAGCAGCTTCCTTGTGTCCGGGAGTGGCTACGAGCAGTACTTC. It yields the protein CASSFLVSGSGYEQYF.

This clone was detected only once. The CDR3 nucleotides read TGTGCCAGCAGTGACCAGGGTAATAACGGGGAGCTGTTTTTT. Protein: CASSDQGNNGELFF. V and J are TRBV6-1 and TRBJ2-2, with a tentative D call TRBD1 (5 bases). The germline CDR1 and CDR2 sequences are MNHNS and SASEGT. V was shortened by 3 bases and J by 7 bases, with 12 bases between the two germline ends. The length of the CDR3 is 14 residues.

The DNA of the CDR3 is TGTGCCATCTCCTCAGGATTTACTGGAAACACCATATATTTT. Translated: CAISSGFTGNTIYF. The chain employs TRBV10-3 and TRBJ1-3, with unresolved D. Per the germline V gene, CDR1 is ENHRY and CDR2 is SYGVKD. The V and J ends lost 8 bases and 2 bases respectively, with 13 bases between them. This CDR3 is 14 amino acids long.

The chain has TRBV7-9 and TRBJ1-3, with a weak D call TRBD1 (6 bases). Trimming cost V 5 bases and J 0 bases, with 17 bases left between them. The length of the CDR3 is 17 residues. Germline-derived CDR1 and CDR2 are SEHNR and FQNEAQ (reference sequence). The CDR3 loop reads CASSARTVRDSGNTIYF. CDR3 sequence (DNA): TGTGCCAGCAGCGCTCGGACAGTCAGGGACTCTGGAAACACCATATATTTT. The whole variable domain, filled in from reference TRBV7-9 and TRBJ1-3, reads DTGVSQNPRHKITKRGQNVTFRCDPISEHNRLYWYRQTLGQGPEFLTYFQNEAQLEKSRLLSDRFSAERPKGSFSTLEIQRTEQGDSAMYLCASSARTVRDSGNTIYFGEGSWLTVV.

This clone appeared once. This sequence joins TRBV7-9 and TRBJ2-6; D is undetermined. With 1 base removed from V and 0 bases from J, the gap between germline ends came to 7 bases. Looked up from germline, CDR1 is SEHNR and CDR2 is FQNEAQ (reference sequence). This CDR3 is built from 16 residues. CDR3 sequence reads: CASSLVGSSGANVLTF. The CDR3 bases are TGTGCCAGCAGCTTAGTTGGGTCCTCTGGGGCCAACGTCCTGACTTTC.

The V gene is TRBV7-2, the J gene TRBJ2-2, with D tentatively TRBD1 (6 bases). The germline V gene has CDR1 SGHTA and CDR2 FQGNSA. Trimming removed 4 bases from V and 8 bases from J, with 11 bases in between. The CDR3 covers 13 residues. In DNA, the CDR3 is TGTGCCAGCAGCTCCAGGGGAAAGGGGGAGCTGTTTTTT. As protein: CASSSRGKGELFF.

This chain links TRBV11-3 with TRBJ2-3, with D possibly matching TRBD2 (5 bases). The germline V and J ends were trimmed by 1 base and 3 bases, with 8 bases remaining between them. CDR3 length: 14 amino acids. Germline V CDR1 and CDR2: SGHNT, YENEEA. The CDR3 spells CASSLARETDTQYF. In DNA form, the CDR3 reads TGTGCCAGCAGCTTAGCTAGGGAGACAGATACGCAGTATTTT.

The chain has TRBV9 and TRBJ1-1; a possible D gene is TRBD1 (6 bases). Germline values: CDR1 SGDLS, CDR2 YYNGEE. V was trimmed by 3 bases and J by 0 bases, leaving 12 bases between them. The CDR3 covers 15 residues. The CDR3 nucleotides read TGTGCCAGCAGCGAACAGGGTTCCATGAACACTGAAGCTTTCTTT. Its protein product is CASSEQGSMNTEAFF.

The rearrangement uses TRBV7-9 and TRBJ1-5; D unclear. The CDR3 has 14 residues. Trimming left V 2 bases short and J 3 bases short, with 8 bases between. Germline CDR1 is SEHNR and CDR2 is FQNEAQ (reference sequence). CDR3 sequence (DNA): TGTGCCAGCAGCTTATCAAGTGTCAATCAGCCCCAGCATTTT. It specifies CASSLSSVNQPQHF. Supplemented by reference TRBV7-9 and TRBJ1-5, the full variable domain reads DTGVSQNPRHKITKRGQNVTFRCDPISEHNRLYWYRQTLGQGPEFLTYFQNEAQLEKSRLLSDRFSAERPKGSFSTLEIQRTEQGDSAMYLCASSLSSVNQPQHFGDGTRLSIL.

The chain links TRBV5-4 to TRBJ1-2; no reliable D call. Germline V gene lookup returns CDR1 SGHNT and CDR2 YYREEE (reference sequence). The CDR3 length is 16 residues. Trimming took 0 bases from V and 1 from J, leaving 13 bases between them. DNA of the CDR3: TGTGCCAGCAGCTTGGGTGGAGCCTCCTTTAACTATGGCTACACCTTC. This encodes CASSLGGASFNYGYTF.

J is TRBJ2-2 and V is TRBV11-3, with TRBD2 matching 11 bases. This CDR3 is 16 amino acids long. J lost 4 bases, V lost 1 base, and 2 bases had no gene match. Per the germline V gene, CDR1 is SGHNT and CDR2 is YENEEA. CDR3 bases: TGTGCCAGCAGCTTAGTCACTAGCGGGGGCACCGGGGAGCTGTTTTTT. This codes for CASSLVTSGGTGELFF.

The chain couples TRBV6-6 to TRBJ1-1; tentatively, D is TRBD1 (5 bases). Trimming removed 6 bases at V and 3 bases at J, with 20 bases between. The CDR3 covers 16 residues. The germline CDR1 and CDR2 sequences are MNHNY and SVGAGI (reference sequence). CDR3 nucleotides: TGTGCCAGCAGCCCTGGGACGGCCCTTGTGGACACTGAAGCTTTCTTT. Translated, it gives CASSPGTALVDTEAFF.

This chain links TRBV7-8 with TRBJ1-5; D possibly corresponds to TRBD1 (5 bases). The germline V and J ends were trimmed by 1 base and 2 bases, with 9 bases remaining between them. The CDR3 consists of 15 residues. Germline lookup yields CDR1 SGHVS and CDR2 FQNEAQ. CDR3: CASSLGGAGNQPQHF. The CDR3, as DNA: TGTGCCAGCAGCTTAGGCGGGGCAGGCAATCAGCCCCAGCATTTT.

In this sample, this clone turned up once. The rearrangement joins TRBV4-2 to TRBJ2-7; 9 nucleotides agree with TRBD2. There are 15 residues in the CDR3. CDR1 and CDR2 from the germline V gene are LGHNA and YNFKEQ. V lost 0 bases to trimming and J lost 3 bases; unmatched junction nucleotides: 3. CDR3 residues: CASSQDGSGSYEQYF. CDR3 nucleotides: TGTGCCAGCAGCCAAGACGGTAGCGGGAGCTACGAGCAGTACTTC.

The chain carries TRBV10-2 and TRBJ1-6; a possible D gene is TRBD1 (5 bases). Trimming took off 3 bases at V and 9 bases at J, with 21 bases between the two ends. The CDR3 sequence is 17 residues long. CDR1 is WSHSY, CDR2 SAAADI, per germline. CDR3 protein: CASSDRVTVGRASPLHF. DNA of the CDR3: TGCGCCAGCAGTGACCGGGTGACAGTTGGCAGGGCTTCACCCCTCCACTTT.

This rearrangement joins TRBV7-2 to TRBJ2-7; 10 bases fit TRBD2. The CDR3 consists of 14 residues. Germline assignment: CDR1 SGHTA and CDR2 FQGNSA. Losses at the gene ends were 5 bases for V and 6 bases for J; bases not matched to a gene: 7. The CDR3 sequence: CASSASGGAVEQYF. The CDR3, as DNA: TGTGCCAGCAGCGCCAGCGGGGGGGCTGTCGAGCAGTACTTC.

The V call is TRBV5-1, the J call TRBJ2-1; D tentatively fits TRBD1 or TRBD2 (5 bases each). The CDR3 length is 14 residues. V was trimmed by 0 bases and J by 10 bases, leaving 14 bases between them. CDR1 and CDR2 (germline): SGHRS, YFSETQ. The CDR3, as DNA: TGCGCCAGCAGCTTGGCCGGGGCCGGCAGGGAGCAGTTCTTC. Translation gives CASSLAGAGREQFF.